The clone carrying this TCR beta chain has a count of ten or more. Its specificity is unknown. Unmatched junction bases numbered 8, after V lost 4 bases and J lost 5 bases. This CDR3 is built from 16 residues. CDR1 and CDR2 from the germline V gene are MGHRA and YSYEKL. The sample is drawn from a study of T-cell reconstitution after alpha-beta-depleted transplantation in children. Unique molecular identifiers tagged the TCRbeta library. TCRdb called the PCR reads again in MiXCR, with one record for every CDR3 protein. The table shows roughly 220,000 distinct CDR3 sequences, with approximately 8.4% occurring only once. Overall study results and limits: Roughly two months post-transplant, alpha-beta T cells reportedly originated from several hundred graft clones that had expanded. TCRbeta diversity was high at day 60 in some patients (a result of surviving recipient T cells and thymic progenitors). T-cell counts and diversity at one year post-transplant came mainly from newly produced T cells.

The chain links TRBV4-1 to TRBJ2-3; TRBD1 matches at 11 bases. The source material was PBMCs, mostly from graft donor cells, sampled 360 days after TCRalphabeta/CD19-depleted stem cell transplant. The receptor comes from a male patient between 2 and 10 years old who had a stem cell transplant for acute myeloid leukemia, so the T cells may come from the graft donor. In DNA, the CDR3 is TGCGCCAGCAGCCTAATAGGGACAGGGGGGAGAGATACGCAGTATTTT. This encodes CASSLIGTGGRDTQYF.